This T cell receptor (beta chain) was captured in a study of OX40 agonist ivuxolimab in advanced cancers. About this clone itself: Its antigen is currently unknown.

Only in-frame clones appear in the TCRdb table, and some are missing; sequencing was by immunoSEQ multiplex PCR. The profile shows around 66,000 clones, roughly nine tenths of them singletons. Study-level points and caveats: At doses 0.1 to 3.0 mg/kg, CD4+ and CD8+ clones expanded. The study found that CD8+ T cells averaged more expanded clones than CD4+.

V lost 3 bases to trimming and J lost 2 bases, with 11 bases between them. This CDR3 has 15 residues. CDR1 is MNHNY and CDR2 is SVGAGI in the germline V gene (reference sequence). It was autoimmune disease history or systemic immunosuppression that excluded patients. J is TRBJ1-5 and V is TRBV6-6, with D unresolved. This sequence was found in an adult with an advanced solid tumor such as melanoma, head and neck, liver or kidney cancer. Sequenced material: CD4+ or CD8+ T cells sorted from blood, taken in a trial of the OX40 agonist ivuxolimab. The CDR3 protein is CASSYNREGNQPQHF. Written as DNA, the CDR3 is TGTGCCAGCAGTTATAATCGGGAGGGCAATCAGCCCCAGCATTTT.